One sample yielded the 11 T cell receptor beta chains listed below, sequenced in a study of early T cells in non-severe SARS-CoV-2 infection. From the 5' RACE reads, TCRdb called clonotypes with MiXCR, one entry per CDR3 protein. There are 95,000 to 150,000 distinct CDR3 sequences in the sample; more than 12% occur only once, and around a fifth lies in the top ten. Sequenced material: whole blood. All receptors come from an adult who was a healthcare worker with PCR-confirmed SARS-CoV-2 infection or an uninfected control (not recorded which).

The gene calls are TRBV29-1 and TRBJ1-2; a possible D gene is TRBD1 (5 bases). Germline CDR1 SQVTM, CDR2 ANQGSEA. The CDR3 extends over 9 amino acids. Trimming left V 8 bases short and J 11 bases short, with 12 bases between. CDR3 DNA: TGCAGCTGGGGGAGGAGATACACCTTC. Residues: CSWGRRYTF.

This clonotype was recorded a few times. The V and J genes are TRBV12-3 or TRBV12-4 and TRBJ1-5; TRBD1 matches at 9 bases. V lost 6 bases to trimming and J lost 7 bases; unmatched junction nucleotides: 7. The CDR3 runs 14 residues. DNA for the CDR3: TGTGCCAGCAGCTGGGACAGGGATGACCAGCCCCAGCATTTT. Its translation is CASSWDRDDQPQHF.

This clonotype came up a few times. Germline and junction disagree at one end, which may indicate a read error. The rearrangement uses TRBV3-1 and TRBJ2-1; D may be TRBD1 or TRBD2 (5 bases each). This CDR3 contains 15 residues. Germline V gene data show CDR1 as LGHDT and CDR2 as YNNKEL (reference sequence). The CDR3 nucleotides read TGTGCCAGTAGCCGCCGGGACGCATCCTACAATGAGCAGTTCTTC. It specifies CASSRRDASYNEQFF.

This clonotype was seen only once. A read error is possible here, since a much larger clone lies one base away. The rearrangement links TRBV27 to TRBJ1-2; 7 bases fit TRBD1. Germline V gene data show CDR1 as MNHEY and CDR2 as SMNVEV (reference sequence). This CDR3 has 14 amino acids. CDR3 in amino acids: CANSPGTARRSYTF. CDR3 in DNA: TGTGCCAACAGTCCCGGGACAGCTAGAAGGAGCTACACCTTC.

The chain combines TRBV11-1 with TRBJ2-2; D is unresolved. The length of the CDR3 is 15 residues. V gave up 6 bases and J gave up 4 bases, with 15 bases separating them. Germline V gene data show CDR1 as SGHAT and CDR2 as FQDESV (reference sequence). For the CDR3, the DNA is TGTGCCAGCAGATGGGCCGCGCAACTCACCGGGGAGCTGTTTTTT. It encodes CASRWAAQLTGELFF.

This clonotype has a count of ten or more. The rearrangement links TRBV7-9 to TRBJ2-1; D is unresolved. Trimming cost V 5 bases and J 8 bases, with 10 bases left between them. The CDR3 sequence is 12 residues long. CDR1 SEHNR and CDR2 FQNEAQ come from the germline V gene (reference sequence). CDR3 sequence: CASSPVQDEQFF. The DNA of the CDR3 is TGTGCCAGCAGCCCCGTTCAAGATGAGCAGTTCTTC.

The rearrangement joins TRBV27 to TRBJ1-1; D is possibly TRBD1 (5 bases). Germline loops: CDR1 MNHEY, CDR2 SMNVEV (reference sequence). The CDR3 extends over 14 amino acids. The V and J ends lost 3 bases and 1 base respectively, with 9 bases between them. CDR3 region: CASSFGQGNTEAFF. CDR3 sequence (DNA): TGTGCCAGCAGTTTCGGCCAGGGGAACACTGAAGCTTTCTTT.

This clonotype was counted between two and nine times. The genes are TRBV2 and TRBJ2-5; no clear D gene. The V gene's germline CDR1 is SNHLY and CDR2 FYNNEI. V shed 7 bases and J shed 4 bases, with 10 bases lying between them. This CDR3 spans 12 amino acids. The CDR3: CASKDLGETQYF. Written as DNA, the CDR3 is TGTGCCAGCAAAGACCTTGGAGAGACCCAGTACTTC.

In its sample, this clonotype was seen a few times. This chain uses TRBV12-3 or TRBV12-4 with TRBJ2-7; D remains ambiguous. This CDR3 has 12 amino acids. Trimming cost V 3 bases and J 4 bases, with 7 bases left between them. The CDR3 loop reads CASSFGEYEQYF. Written as DNA, the CDR3 is TGTGCCAGCAGTTTCGGAGAATACGAGCAGTACTTC.

The V call is TRBV20-1, the J call TRBJ2-7; D not certain. Trimming pared 3 bases from V and 2 bases from J, leaving 14 bases between. CDR3 size: 14 residues. CDR1 and CDR2 (germline): DFQATT, SNEGSKA (reference sequence). The CDR3 DNA sequence: TGCAGTGCTAGCTCCCCTTCGTCGACCTACGAGCAGTACTTC. It translates to CSASSPSSTYEQYF.

The V and J genes are TRBV20-1 and TRBJ1-1, with D uncertain. The germline CDR1 and CDR2 sequences are DFQATT and SNEGSKA (reference sequence). The CDR3 covers 11 residues. Trimming removed 0 bases at V and 3 bases at J, with 2 bases between. CDR3 DNA sequence: TGCAGTGCTAGAGATTACACTGAAGCTTTCTTT. Residues: CSARDYTEAFF.